The clone carrying this TCR beta chain was seen only a few times. These data originate in a study of vaccination and CD4 T cells after COVID-19. Looking at the study overall: Sampling after COVID took place at a median of about 98 days (range 35 to 161) following diagnosis.

One entry per CDR3 protein results from TCRdb running MiXCR on the PCR reads. The table records some 14,000 distinct CDR3 sequences, approximately 69% of them present only once. The dates of positive PCR tests extended from March through December 2020 and came before the US Alpha, Beta and Delta variants. The input for sequencing was CD4+ T cells from blood, taken after SARS-CoV-2 vaccination. The receptor's source is a human donor who had recovered from COVID-19.

CDR3 sequence reads: CASSRSSPRSEAFF. The CDR3 DNA is TGTGCCAGCAGTCGATCCTCGCCCCGCTCCGAAGCTTTCTTT. The V gene is TRBV6-1, the J gene TRBJ1-1; D not resolved. Between the trimmed V and J ends, which lost 5 bases and 8 bases, there was a span of 18 bases. Per the germline V gene, CDR1 is MNHNS and CDR2 is SASEGT. This CDR3 contains 14 residues.